This TCR beta chain comes out of a study of shared clonotypes between healthy human individuals. Study findings and constraints: Compared with memory subsets, naive subsets generally had larger estimated richness. Rarefaction indicated that sorted-subset sequencing remained incomplete although depth was large. About 5.2% was the fraction of naive CD4 clonotypes found shared across a handful of donors.

Measured with immunoSEQ multiplex PCR; TCRdb has only the in-frame clones, and not every one. The sample yields 2 million to 3 million clones, roughly 93% seen once. As concerns this clone: Its matching antigen is unknown.

The donors, healthy adults who were HIV-negative, had experienced no recent acute infections or vaccinations. This sequence originates from a man younger than 35 in good health. Some clones in this sample may be carry-over from other donors' samples. The sample comprised naive CD4+ T cells from PBMCs. Subset in this sample: CD45RA+ positively selected.

The CDR3 reads CASRRHSEGPYF. CDR3 sequence (DNA): TGTGCCAGCAGGCGACACTCAGAGGGCCCGTATTTT. The chain has TRBV2 and TRBJ2-3, with D perhaps TRBD2 (5 bases). CDR1 and CDR2 (germline): SNHLY, FYNNEI. V shed 6 bases and J shed 14 bases, with 18 bases lying between them. The CDR3 spans 12 residues.